Each of the 27 T cell receptor beta chains below was sequenced from the same sample in a study of CD8+ T cells in alopecia areata. RNA extraction and reverse transcription yielded cDNA as sequencing template. The assay was immunoSEQ multiplex PCR, and TCRdb's table has in-frame clones only and misses some. Of 95,000 to 150,000 clones listed, over 55% were seen once; the top ten hold under 7.5%. Treatment noted: oral pan-JAK inhibitor, 5-10 mg twice daily. This specimen consisted of CD4+ T cells sorted from blood, obtained at week 4, from a patient treated with tofacitinib. Every receptor here comes from a human donor with alopecia areata.

In DNA, the CDR3 is TGTGCCAGTAATCCTGGGACAGCCAACACCGGGGAGCTGTTTTTT. Translating gives CASNPGTANTGELFF. This rearrangement joins TRBV19 to TRBJ2-2; 7 nucleotides match TRBD1. Trimming removed 7 bases from V and 2 bases from J; junction bases left unmatched: 7. CDR1 LNHDA and CDR2 SQIVND come from the germline V gene (reference sequence). CDR3 size: 15 residues.

The gene calls are TRBV5-4 and TRBJ1-1, with D perhaps matching TRBD1 (6 bases). CDR3 length equals 12 residues. From germline, CDR1 is SGHNT and CDR2 YYREEE (reference sequence). The germline V and J ends were trimmed by 4 bases and 8 bases, with 12 bases remaining between them. The CDR3 DNA follows: TGTGCCAGCAGCCGGTTTACAGGGGAAGCTTTCTTT. Its translation: CASSRFTGEAFF.

This chain uses TRBV2 with TRBJ2-3; 7 bases line up with TRBD2. The germline V gene has CDR1 SNHLY and CDR2 FYNNEI. The CDR3 has 16 residues. V shed 4 bases and J 2 bases; nucleotides not matched to a gene: 9. Here the CDR3 DNA reads TGTGCCAGCAGTGTGGACGCTAGCGGAATCACAGATACGCAGTATTTT. Translating it yields CASSVDASGITDTQYF.

Of note for this clone: This may arise from a read error, as a much more abundant clone is one base away. The chain is built from TRBV5-4 and TRBJ2-3, with TRBD1 identical over 7 bases. With V trimmed by 2 bases and J by 8 bases, 5 bases remained unmatched. The CDR3 contains 13 residues. Germline CDR1 is SGHNT and CDR2 is YYREEE (reference sequence). CDR3 protein: CASSLDRAVTQYF. CDR3 in DNA: TGTGCCAGCAGCTTAGACAGGGCAGTTACGCAGTATTTT.

A remark on this clone: Other DNA sequences within the sample encode an identical CDR3. The chain employs TRBV5-1 and TRBJ2-7; D gene uncertain. The CDR3 runs 13 residues. Trimming left V 0 bases short and J 3 bases short, with 7 bases between. Germline CDR1 SGHRS, CDR2 YFSETQ. The CDR3 DNA sequence: TGCGCCAGCAGCTTGGCAACCAGCTACGAGCAGTACTTC. Translating it yields CASSLATSYEQYF.

This chain links TRBV19 with TRBJ2-3; D possibly corresponds to TRBD1 (6 bases). The CDR3 extends over 14 amino acids. V was pared by 4 bases and J by 2 bases, with 10 bases between. Germline V gene lookup returns CDR1 LNHDA and CDR2 SQIVND (reference sequence). For the CDR3, the DNA is TGTGCCAGTAGTAGGCAGGGGAACACAGATACGCAGTATTTT. Translating gives CASSRQGNTDTQYF.

V gene TRBV5-6 combines with J gene TRBJ2-3; D is possibly TRBD2 (6 bases). Germline CDR1 SGHDT, CDR2 YYEEEE. Between the trimmed V and J ends, which lost 4 bases and 3 bases, there was a span of 18 bases. The CDR3 length is 16 residues. Written as DNA, the CDR3 is TGTGCCAGCAGCAGGGACTTCGCAACCCGGACAGATACGCAGTATTTT. It codes for CASSRDFATRTDTQYF.

The chain employs TRBV28 and TRBJ2-7, with no clear D. The V end lost 8 bases, the J end lost 5 bases, and 10 bases lay between the germline ends. The CDR3 spans 11 residues. CDR1 and CDR2 from the germline V gene are MDHEN and SYDVKM. CDR3 sequence: CASCEDHEQYF. The CDR3 coding sequence is TGTGCCAGCTGTGAAGACCACGAGCAGTACTTC.

This chain connects TRBV19 to TRBJ2-5, with D uncertain. Trimming cost V 3 bases and J 1 base, with 15 bases left between them. This CDR3 is built from 16 residues. Germline-derived CDR1 and CDR2 are LNHDA and SQIVND (reference sequence). The CDR3 region is CASSIRHRPSQETQYF. Written as DNA, the CDR3 is TGTGCCAGTAGTATCCGACACCGGCCCTCCCAAGAGACCCAGTACTTC.

The count of this clone is one. Written as DNA, the CDR3 is TGCGCCAGCAGCCAAGAGGGAGACAACACTGAAGCTTTCTTT. Its translation is CASSQEGDNTEAFF. This chain joins TRBV4-1 and TRBJ1-1; D is unresolved. V was shortened by 0 bases and J by 2 bases, with 7 bases between the two germline ends. Per the germline V gene, CDR1 is MGHRA and CDR2 is YSYEKL. This CDR3 has 14 residues.

The rearrangement links TRBV5-6 to TRBJ2-7; 8 nucleotides match TRBD1. CDR3 length: 14 amino acids. V dropped 5 bases and J dropped 1; count of bases not matched to a gene: 5. From germline, CDR1 is SGHDT and CDR2 YYEEEE. The CDR3 DNA follows: TGTGCCAGCAGATTGCGACAGGGGTCCTACGAGCAGTACTTC. It codes for CASRLRQGSYEQYF. The complete variable domain, with remaining parts taken from reference TRBV5-6 and TRBJ2-7, reads DAGVTQSPTHLIKTRGQQVTLRCSPKSGHDTVSWYQQALGQGPQFIFQYYEEEERQRGNFPDRFSGHQFPNYSSELNVNALLLGDSALYLCASRLRQGSYEQYFGPGTRLTVT.

The genes are TRBV6-5 and TRBJ1-1, with TRBD1 as a possible D gene (5 bases). V was trimmed by 0 bases and J by 8 bases, leaving 13 bases between them. CDR1 MNHEY and CDR2 SVGAGI come from the germline V gene. The length of the CDR3 is 14 residues. The CDR3 coding sequence is TGTGCCAGCAGTTACTCGAAGTCGCGGGGCGAAGCTTTCTTT. Its protein is CASSYSKSRGEAFF.

The rearrangement joins TRBV5-4 to TRBJ2-3; no firm D call. Trimming pared 0 bases from V and 5 bases from J, leaving 10 bases between. The germline V gene has CDR1 SGHNT and CDR2 YYREEE (reference sequence). The CDR3 loop spans 14 amino acids. In DNA, the CDR3 is TGTGCCAGCAGCTTGGCCTTGCACGGAGATACGCAGTATTTT. Its translation: CASSLALHGDTQYF.

The chain joins TRBV2 to TRBJ2-6; D may be TRBD1 (6 bases). The V end was cut by 3 bases, the J end by 3 bases, with 9 bases between. The CDR3 contains 15 residues. Germline V gene sequence: CDR1 SNHLY, CDR2 FYNNEI. The CDR3 is CASSDGTSGANVLTF. DNA for the CDR3: TGTGCCAGCAGTGACGGGACAAGTGGGGCCAACGTCCTGACTTTC.

This clone was seen only a few times. The genes are TRBV5-6 and TRBJ2-1, with D unclear. The germline V and J ends were trimmed by 0 bases and 4 bases, with 17 bases remaining between them. Germline V lookup: CDR1 SGHDT, CDR2 YYEEEE. The CDR3 spans 17 residues. Written as DNA, the CDR3 is TGTGCCAGCAGCTTGGGAGACCGGAGATGGGGATACAATGAGCAGTTCTTC. Translating gives CASSLGDRRWGYNEQFF. Drawing the rest from reference TRBV5-6 and TRBJ2-1, the complete variable domain is DAGVTQSPTHLIKTRGQQVTLRCSPKSGHDTVSWYQQALGQGPQFIFQYYEEEERQRGNFPDRFSGHQFPNYSSELNVNALLLGDSALYLCASSLGDRRWGYNEQFFGPGTRLTVL.

The V and J genes are TRBV11-2 and TRBJ2-2, with TRBD1 matching 9 bases. Germline V CDR1 and CDR2: SGHAT, FQNNGV. The CDR3 length is 15 residues. V dropped 6 bases and J dropped 6; count of bases not matched to a gene: 8. The CDR3 here is CASRHRDRDSGELFF. The CDR3 nucleotides are TGTGCCAGCAGACACCGGGACAGGGATTCCGGGGAGCTGTTTTTT. Filled out from reference TRBV11-2 and TRBJ2-2, the complete variable domain reads EAGVAQSPRYKIIEKRQSVAFWCNPISGHATLYWYQQILGQGPKLLIQFQNNGVVDDSQLPKDRFSAERLKGVDSTLKIQPAKLEDSAVYLCASRHRDRDSGELFFGEGSRLTVL.

This chain connects TRBV5-4 to TRBJ2-5; tentative D call: TRBD2 (7 bases). The CDR3 sequence is 14 residues long. In germline, CDR1 is SGHNT, CDR2 YYREEE (reference sequence). The V gene lost 4 bases and the J gene lost 5 bases, with 15 bases spanning the gap. This CDR3 reads CASSTGRGMETQYF. The DNA of the CDR3 is TGTGCCAGCAGCACAGGGAGGGGGATGGAGACCCAGTACTTC.

The rearrangement joins TRBV30 to TRBJ2-7; either TRBD1 or TRBD2 may supply D (5 bases each). The germline V gene encodes CDR1 GTSNPN and CDR2 SVGIG (reference sequence). Trimming took off 3 bases at V and 4 bases at J, with 13 bases between the two ends. The CDR3 loop spans 13 amino acids. The DNA of the CDR3 is TGTGCCTGGAGCCGGGGACCCCCTTACGAGCAGTACTTC. This sequence encodes CAWSRGPPYEQYF.

This chain links TRBV29-1 with TRBJ1-2; TRBD1 matches at 7 bases. This CDR3 comprises 12 residues. Trimming cost V 6 bases and J 8 bases; bases outside gene matches: 9. Germline loops: CDR1 SQVTM, CDR2 ANQGSEA. CDR3: CSVAGTAGGYTF. The CDR3 DNA sequence: TGCAGCGTGGCCGGGACAGCGGGCGGCTACACCTTC.

On this clone: Other DNA sequences in the same sample also yield this CDR3. In nucleotides, the CDR3 is TGTGCCTGGAGTGTACGGGGAAATGAGCAGTTCTTC. Protein product: CAWSVRGNEQFF. This chain links TRBV30 with TRBJ2-1, with D perhaps TRBD2 (5 bases). The germline gives CDR1 GTSNPN, CDR2 SVGIG (reference sequence). CDR3 length equals 12 residues. With 0 bases removed from V and 7 bases from J, the gap between germline ends came to 7 bases.

The V gene is TRBV5-4, the J gene TRBJ2-1; 10 nucleotides align to TRBD2. The CDR3 loop spans 15 amino acids. Germline V gene lookup returns CDR1 SGHNT and CDR2 YYREEE (reference sequence). The ends lost 4 bases at V and 5 bases at J; junction bases unmatched: 6. The CDR3 spells CASSPGTSEHNEQFF. CDR3 nucleotide sequence: TGTGCCAGCAGCCCTGGGACTAGCGAGCACAATGAGCAGTTCTTC.

This chain uses TRBV7-2 with TRBJ2-3; D is perhaps TRBD1 (5 bases). Trimming cost V 4 bases and J 11 bases, with 13 bases left between them. The CDR3 spans 12 residues. Germline CDR1 and CDR2: SGHTA and FQGNSA. The CDR3 reads CASSSRVREQYF. The CDR3 DNA sequence: TGTGCCAGCAGCTCCCGGGTCAGGGAGCAGTATTTT.

V and J are TRBV30 and TRBJ1-1; the D is unclear. Trimming shortened V by 1 base and J by 4 bases, and 7 bases separated the two germline ends. Germline V lookup: CDR1 GTSNPN, CDR2 SVGIG (reference sequence). The CDR3 covers 12 residues. As DNA, the CDR3 is TGTGCCTGGAGTGGACAACTCACTGAAGCTTTCTTT. Residues: CAWSGQLTEAFF. The whole variable domain, remainder taken from reference TRBV30 and TRBJ1-1, is SQTIHQWPATLVQPVGSPLSLECTVEGTSNPNLYWYRQAAGRGLQLLFYSVGIGQISSEVPQNLSASRPQDRQFILSSKKLLLSDSGFYLCAWSGQLTEAFFGQGTRLTVV.

This chain links TRBV5-4 with TRBJ2-7; TRBD1 aligns across 7 bases. Losses at the gene ends were 0 bases for V and 6 bases for J; bases not matched to a gene: 12. The CDR3 contains 16 residues. The germline V gene has CDR1 SGHNT and CDR2 YYREEE (reference sequence). The CDR3 loop is CASSLVGRTGYSEQYF. The CDR3 nucleotides read TGTGCCAGCAGCTTGGTTGGTCGGACAGGTTACTCCGAGCAGTACTTC.

This clone appeared a few times. The chain is built from TRBV4-3 and TRBJ1-6, with D unresolved. The CDR3 consists of 15 residues. The V gene lost 1 base and the J gene lost 5 bases, with 9 bases spanning the gap. Germline CDR1 and CDR2: LGHNA and YSLEER. The CDR3 DNA reads TGCGCCAGCAGCCAAGTAGGGCCCAATAATTCACCCCTCCACTTT. This translates into CASSQVGPNNSPLHF.

This chain connects TRBV27 to TRBJ1-2; D unclear. This CDR3 comprises 16 residues. Trimming removed 1 base at V and 5 bases at J, with 17 bases between. The germline V gene encodes CDR1 MNHEY and CDR2 SMNVEV (reference sequence). CDR3 in DNA: TGTGCCAGCAGTTTATTCGTCAGGACTGGCCCTTATGGCTACACCTTC. This codes for CASSLFVRTGPYGYTF.

This rearrangement joins TRBV11-2 to TRBJ2-5, with D possibly matching TRBD2 (6 bases). CDR1 and CDR2 (germline): SGHAT, FQNNGV. The germline V and J ends were trimmed by 3 bases and 1 base, with 12 bases remaining between them. The CDR3 has 15 residues. DNA for the CDR3: TGTGCCAGCAGCTTGCGTTTGGGGGGCCAAGAGACCCAGTACTTC. Translating gives CASSLRLGGQETQYF.